The source of this TCR beta chain is a study of sequential checkpoint blockade in melanoma (dated by TCRdb to about 2019). In the study overall: Patients were randomized 1:1 to first-line nivolumab followed by ipilimumab (arm A) or ipilimumab followed by nivolumab (arm B). The same lesion was the source of approximately 79% of the matched pre- and post-treatment tumor biopsy pairs. For approximately 20 patients, matched tumor biopsies were taken both before treatment and at week 13, after single-agent nivolumab (arm A) or ipilimumab (arm B). TCRbeta immunosequencing was performed on DNA from roughly 90 pretreatment melanoma tumor samples. Maintenance nivolumab came after both trial sequences.

From cysteine to phenylalanine, the CDR3 is 16 amino acids long. CDR3 DNA only is kept here, 48 bases in frame from base 1. The junction shows trimming of 6 bases on V and 0 bases on J, plus 12 bases between the germline ends. CDR1 MNHGY and CDR2 SAAAGT were looked up in the germline V gene. The immunoSEQ Assay was used to immunosequence TCRbeta CDR3 regions from genomic DNA. Before high-throughput sequencing, genomic DNA was amplified using bias-controlled multiplex PCR. The study's processing was this. To quantify the absolute abundance of each unique TCRbeta CDR3 region, the sequences were collapsed and filtered. Clonality, defined as 1 minus Pielou's evenness, was calculated using productive rearrangements only. Tumor T-cell fraction was computed by normalizing TCRbeta template counts to usable DNA, estimated from several housekeeping genes. A previously published method was used to identify clones whose frequencies were significantly greater in on-treatment samples than in baseline samples. TCRdb mirrors the immuneACCESS table, restricted to in-frame sequences. Some clones are absent from its copies; in checked studies, under half trace to an unresolved V gene, and the reason for the others is unknown. The D gene and trimming were derived from the DNA, and the V and J assignments and clone size from that table. The sample contains 3,600 or so clones, about a fifth of them found a single time. The top ten hold about 8% of the sample.

This clone showed up just a few times. There is no known antigen for this receptor. Per-nucleotide qualities are absent, and no much larger clonotype sits a single base away. The sample's treatment or condition, from its label and the paper: randomized to nivolumab then ipilimumab (arm A) or the reverse (arm B). Prior DNA-damaging chemotherapy had not been received by any trial patient. The samples were obtained from melanoma patients enrolled in CheckMate 064, an open-label, randomized phase II trial testing sequential checkpoint blockade. Genomic DNA from formalin-fixed paraffin-embedded (FFPE) tissue samples was used for tumor TCR sequencing. Points the paper makes about the study in general: PD-L1 staining and CD8+ T-cell counts correlated with tumor T-cell fraction and clonality, whereas mutational load did not. In the nivolumab-first arm (arm A), an association was found between pretreatment tumor TIL clonality and response (P = .04). The model for predicting response that combines TCR metrics with mutation burden needs to be validated in larger, independent patient cohorts. Clinical benefit was about 30 times more likely to be achieved by patients whose tumor T-cell fraction and clonality increased by week 13. Small sample sizes and reduced statistical power limited the analyses of tumor T-cell fraction within each arm.

This sequence was found in a human donor with melanoma. The receptor chain draws on TRBV6-8 and TRBJ1-6, with TRBD1 perhaps the D gene, on 6 matching bases. Sequenced here: tumor tissue (inferred from file names), sampled from a patient given nivolumab and ipilimumab in sequence. At the DNA level, the sequence is TGTGCCAGCAGGCCACAGGGAGCCTCCTATAATTCACCCCTCCACTTT. Its product reads: CASRPQGASYNSPLHF.